One and the same sample provided the 5 T cell receptor beta chains below, sequenced in a study of CD8+ T cells in alopecia areata (dated by TCRdb to the late 2010s). Library creation used the immunoSEQ multiplex PCR assay. To provide template for TCR sequencing, every sample had RNA extracted and reverse transcribed into cDNA. This immuneACCESS table, as held by TCRdb, lists in-frame sequences with V and J called but not all clones. Of the missing ones, under half trace to an unresolved V gene in checked studies; the others have no known cause. This sample gives 75,000 to 80,000 clones in total; approximately 66% of them show up just once. The ten largest clones take up 20% to 25% of the sample. Sample time point, as interpreted from the label and publication: around 26 weeks on oral tofacitinib. In light of the paper, this sample's treatment or condition label describes: oral pan-JAK inhibitor, 5-10 mg twice daily.

This specimen was CD8+ T cells sorted from blood, taken at week 24, from a patient treated with tofacitinib. These receptors originate from a human donor with alopecia areata.

The chain joins TRBV4-1 to TRBJ2-7; TRBD2 is a possible D gene (5 bases). The CDR3 consists of 15 residues. The V gene lost 1 base and the J gene lost 3 bases, with 13 bases spanning the gap. Per germline, CDR1 MGHRA and CDR2 YSYEKL. This CDR3 reads CASSQASGLGYEQYF. CDR3 nucleotides: TGCGCCAGCAGCCAAGCATCGGGGTTAGGCTACGAGCAGTACTTC.

CDR3 DNA sequence: TGTGCCTGGAGTGTTTTTGGGCACAATGAGCAGTTCTTC. It encodes CAWSVFGHNEQFF. This chain joins TRBV30 and TRBJ2-1; no reliable D call. Germline values: CDR1 GTSNPN, CDR2 SVGIG (reference sequence). The length of the CDR3 is 13 residues. Deletions cut 0 bases from V and 5 bases from J, with 8 bases between.

The chain has TRBV30 and TRBJ2-7, with a tentative D call TRBD1 (6 bases). V was trimmed by 0 bases and J by 1 base, leaving 13 bases between them. The CDR3 covers 15 residues. Germline-derived CDR1 and CDR2 are GTSNPN and SVGIG (reference sequence). The CDR3 sequence: CAWSVGHLISYEQYF. The CDR3 region has the DNA TGTGCCTGGAGTGTGGGACACCTTATTTCCTACGAGCAGTACTTC.

This clone appeared once. The genes are TRBV5-1 and TRBJ2-7; perhaps TRBD2 as D (5 bases). CDR1 is SGHRS, CDR2 YFSETQ, per germline. The CDR3 consists of 15 residues. Trimming cost V 0 bases and J 0 bases, with 10 bases left between them. The CDR3 DNA reads TGCGCCAGCAGCTTGGCCGTTGGGAGCTCCTACGAGCAGTACTTC. Translation gives CASSLAVGSSYEQYF.

This clone turned up a few times. This sequence joins TRBV6-4 and TRBJ2-1; 7 positions agree with TRBD1. This CDR3 has 16 amino acids. After removal of 0 bases from V and 1 base from J, the junction contained 3 bases not matched to a gene. Germline V CDR1 and CDR2: MRHNA, SNTAGT. CDR3 loop: CASSDSNRGSYNEQFF. The CDR3 DNA reads TGTGCCAGCAGTGACTCCAACAGGGGATCCTACAATGAGCAGTTCTTC.